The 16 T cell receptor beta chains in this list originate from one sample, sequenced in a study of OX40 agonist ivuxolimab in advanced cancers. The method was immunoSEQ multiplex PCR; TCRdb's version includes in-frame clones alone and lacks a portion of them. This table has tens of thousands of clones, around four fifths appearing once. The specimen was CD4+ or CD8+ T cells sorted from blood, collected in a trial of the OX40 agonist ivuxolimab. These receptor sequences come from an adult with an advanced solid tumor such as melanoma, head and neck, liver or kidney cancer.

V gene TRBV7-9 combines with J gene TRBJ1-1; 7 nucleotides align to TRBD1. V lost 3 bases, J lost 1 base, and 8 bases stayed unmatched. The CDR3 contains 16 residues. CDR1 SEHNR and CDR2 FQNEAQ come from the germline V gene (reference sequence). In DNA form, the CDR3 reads TGTGCCAGCAGCTTCGGGACGACAGGGACGAACACTGAAGCTTTCTTT. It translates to CASSFGTTGTNTEAFF.

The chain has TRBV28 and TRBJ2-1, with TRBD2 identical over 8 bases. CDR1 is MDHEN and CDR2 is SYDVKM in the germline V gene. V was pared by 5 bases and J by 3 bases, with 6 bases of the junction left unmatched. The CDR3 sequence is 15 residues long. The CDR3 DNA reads TGTGCCAGCAGTCCTCTAGCGGGTTACTACAATGAGCAGTTCTTC. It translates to CASSPLAGYYNEQFF.

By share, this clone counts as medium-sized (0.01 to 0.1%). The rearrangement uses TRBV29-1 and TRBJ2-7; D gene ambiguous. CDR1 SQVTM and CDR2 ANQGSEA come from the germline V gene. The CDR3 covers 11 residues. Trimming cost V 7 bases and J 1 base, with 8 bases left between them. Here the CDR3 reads CSARNSYEQYF. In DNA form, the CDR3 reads TGCAGCGCCCGGAATTCCTACGAGCAGTACTTC.

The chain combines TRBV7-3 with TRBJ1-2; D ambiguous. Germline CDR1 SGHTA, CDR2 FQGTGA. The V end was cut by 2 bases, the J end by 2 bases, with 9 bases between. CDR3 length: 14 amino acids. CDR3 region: CASSLVAGNYGYTF. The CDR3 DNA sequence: TGTGCCAGCAGCTTAGTGGCAGGAAACTATGGCTACACCTTC.

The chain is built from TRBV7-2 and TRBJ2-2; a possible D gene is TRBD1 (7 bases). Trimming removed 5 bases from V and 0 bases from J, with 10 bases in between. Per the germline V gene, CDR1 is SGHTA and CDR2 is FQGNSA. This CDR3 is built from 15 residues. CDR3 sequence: CASSAGQPNTGELFF. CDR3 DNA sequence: TGTGCCAGCAGCGCGGGACAGCCGAACACCGGGGAGCTGTTTTTT. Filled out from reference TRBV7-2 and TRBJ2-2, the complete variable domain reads GAGVSQSPSNKVTEKGKDVELRCDPISGHTALYWYRQSLGQGLEFLIYFQGNSAPDKSGLPSDRFSAERTGGSVSTLTIQRTQQEDSAVYLCASSAGQPNTGELFFGEGSRLTVL.

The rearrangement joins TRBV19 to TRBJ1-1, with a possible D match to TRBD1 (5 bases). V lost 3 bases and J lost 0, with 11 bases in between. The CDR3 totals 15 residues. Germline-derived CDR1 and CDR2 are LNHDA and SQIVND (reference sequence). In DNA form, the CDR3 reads TGTGCCAGTAGTATGAGGGGAGACATGAACACTGAAGCTTTCTTT. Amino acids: CASSMRGDMNTEAFF.

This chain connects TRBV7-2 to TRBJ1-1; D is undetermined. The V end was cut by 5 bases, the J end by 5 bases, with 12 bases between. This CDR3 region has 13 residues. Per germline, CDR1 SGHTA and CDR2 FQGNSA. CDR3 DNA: TGTGCCAGCAGCGCAACTTTCGGTACTGAAGCTTTCTTT. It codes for CASSATFGTEAFF.

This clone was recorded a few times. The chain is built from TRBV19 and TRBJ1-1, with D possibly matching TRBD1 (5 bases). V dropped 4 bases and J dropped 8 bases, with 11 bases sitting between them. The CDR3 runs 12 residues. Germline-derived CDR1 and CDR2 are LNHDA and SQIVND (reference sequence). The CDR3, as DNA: TGTGCCAGTAGTACCGGGACGGGAGAAGCTTTCTTT. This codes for CASSTGTGEAFF.

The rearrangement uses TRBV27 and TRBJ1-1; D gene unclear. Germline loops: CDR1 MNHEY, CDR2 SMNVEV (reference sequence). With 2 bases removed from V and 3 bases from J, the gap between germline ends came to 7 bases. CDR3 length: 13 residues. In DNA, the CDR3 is TGTGCCAGCAGTTTAACGCCTGACACTGAAGCTTTCTTT. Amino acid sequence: CASSLTPDTEAFF.

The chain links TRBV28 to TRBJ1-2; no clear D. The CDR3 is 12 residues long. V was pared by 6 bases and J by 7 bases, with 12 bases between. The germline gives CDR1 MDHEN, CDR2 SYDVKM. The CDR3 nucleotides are TGTGCCAGCAGGACCGGCAGGCCTGGCTACACCTTC. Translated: CASRTGRPGYTF.

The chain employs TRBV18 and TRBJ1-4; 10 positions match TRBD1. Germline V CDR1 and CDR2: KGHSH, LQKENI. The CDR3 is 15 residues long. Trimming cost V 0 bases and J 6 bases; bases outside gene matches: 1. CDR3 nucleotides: TGTGCCAGCTCACCACCCGGGACAGGGGATGAAAAACTGTTTTTT. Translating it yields CASSPPGTGDEKLFF. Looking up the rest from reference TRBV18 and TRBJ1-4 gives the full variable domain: NAGVMQNPRHLVRRRGQEARLRCSPMKGHSHVYWYRQLPEEGLKFMVYLQKENIIDESGMPKERFSAEFPKEGPSILRIQQVVRGDSAAYFCASSPPGTGDEKLFFGSGTQLSVL.

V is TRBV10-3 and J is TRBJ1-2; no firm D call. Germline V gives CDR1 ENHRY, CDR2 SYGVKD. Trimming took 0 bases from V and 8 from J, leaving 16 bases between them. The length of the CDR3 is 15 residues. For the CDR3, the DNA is TGTGCCATCAGTGAGTCTACCCTCGCCTCAATCGGCTACACCTTC. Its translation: CAISESTLASIGYTF.

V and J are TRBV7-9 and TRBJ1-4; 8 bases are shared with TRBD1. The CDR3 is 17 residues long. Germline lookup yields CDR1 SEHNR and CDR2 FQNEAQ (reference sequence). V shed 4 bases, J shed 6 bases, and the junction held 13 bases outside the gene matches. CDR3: CASSSGQGGVADEKLFF. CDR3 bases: TGTGCCAGCAGCTCCGGACAGGGAGGTGTTGCTGATGAAAAACTGTTTTTT.

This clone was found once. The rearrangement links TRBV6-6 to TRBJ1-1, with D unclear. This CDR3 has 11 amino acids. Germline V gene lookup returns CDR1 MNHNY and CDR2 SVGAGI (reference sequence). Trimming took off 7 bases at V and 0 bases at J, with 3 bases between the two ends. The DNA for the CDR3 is TGTGCCAGCACATTGAACACTGAAGCTTTCTTT. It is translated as CASTLNTEAFF.

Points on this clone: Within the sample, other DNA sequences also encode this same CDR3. In nucleotides, the CDR3 is TGCGCCAGCAGCTTGGAAGAGACCCAGTACTTC. Translation gives CASSLEETQYF. J is TRBJ2-5 and V is TRBV5-1; no definite D call. The CDR3 consists of 11 residues. The ends were cut back, 0 bases at V and 3 bases at J, with 0 bases in the middle. CDR1 and CDR2 from the germline V gene are SGHRS and YFSETQ. The whole variable domain, remainder taken from reference TRBV5-1 and TRBJ2-5, is KAGVTQTPRYLIKTRGQQVTLSCSPISGHRSVSWYQQTPGQGLQFLFEYFSETQRNKGNFPGRFSGRQFSNSRSEMNVSTLELGDSALYLCASSLEETQYFGPGTRLLVL.

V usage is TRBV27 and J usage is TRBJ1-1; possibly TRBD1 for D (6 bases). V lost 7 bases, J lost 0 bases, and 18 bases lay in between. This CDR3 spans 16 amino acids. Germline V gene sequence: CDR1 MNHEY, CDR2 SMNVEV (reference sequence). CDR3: CASMGAYKPLNTEAFF. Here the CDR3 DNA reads TGTGCCAGCATGGGGGCCTACAAGCCTTTGAACACTGAAGCTTTCTTT.